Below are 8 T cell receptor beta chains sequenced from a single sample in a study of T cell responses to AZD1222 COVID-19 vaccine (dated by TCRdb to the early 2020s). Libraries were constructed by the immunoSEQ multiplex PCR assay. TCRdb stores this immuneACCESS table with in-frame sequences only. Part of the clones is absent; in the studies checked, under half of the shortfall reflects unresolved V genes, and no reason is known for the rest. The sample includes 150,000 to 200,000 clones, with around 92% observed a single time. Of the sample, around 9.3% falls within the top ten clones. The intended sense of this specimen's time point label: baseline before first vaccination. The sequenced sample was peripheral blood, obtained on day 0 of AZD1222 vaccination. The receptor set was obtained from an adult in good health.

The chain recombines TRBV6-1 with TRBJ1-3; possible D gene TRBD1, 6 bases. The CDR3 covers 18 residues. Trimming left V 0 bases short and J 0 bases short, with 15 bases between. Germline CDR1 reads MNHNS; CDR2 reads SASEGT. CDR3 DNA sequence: TGTGCCAGCAGTGAAGCGGTTGGGGACATCACCTCTGGAAACACCATATATTTT. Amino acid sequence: CASSEAVGDITSGNTIYF.

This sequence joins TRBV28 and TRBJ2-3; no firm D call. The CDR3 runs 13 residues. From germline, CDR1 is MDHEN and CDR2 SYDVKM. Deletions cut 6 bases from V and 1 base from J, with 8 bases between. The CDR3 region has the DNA TGTGCCAGCAGGGCTGGGGGCACAGATACGCAGTATTTT. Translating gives CASRAGGTDTQYF.

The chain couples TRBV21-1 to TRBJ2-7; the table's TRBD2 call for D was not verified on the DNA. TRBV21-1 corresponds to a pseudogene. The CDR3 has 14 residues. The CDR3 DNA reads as TGTGCCAGCAGAGAAGGAACACTTCGGGACGAGCAGTACTTC. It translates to CASREGTLRDEQYF.

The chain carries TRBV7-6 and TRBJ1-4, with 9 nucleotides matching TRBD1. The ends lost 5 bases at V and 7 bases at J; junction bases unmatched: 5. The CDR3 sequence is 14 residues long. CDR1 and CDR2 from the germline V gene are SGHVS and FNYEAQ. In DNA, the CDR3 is TGTGCCAGCAGCCGGACAGGGGAAGGTGAAAAACTGTTTTTT. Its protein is CASSRTGEGEKLFF.

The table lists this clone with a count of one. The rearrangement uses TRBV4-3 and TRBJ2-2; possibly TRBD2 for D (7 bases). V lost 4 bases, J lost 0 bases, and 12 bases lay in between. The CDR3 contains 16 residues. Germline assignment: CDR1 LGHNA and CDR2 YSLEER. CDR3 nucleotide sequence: TGCGCCAGCAGCCGCGGCGGGGGCGCGAACACCGGGGAGCTGTTTTTT. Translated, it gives CASSRGGGANTGELFF.

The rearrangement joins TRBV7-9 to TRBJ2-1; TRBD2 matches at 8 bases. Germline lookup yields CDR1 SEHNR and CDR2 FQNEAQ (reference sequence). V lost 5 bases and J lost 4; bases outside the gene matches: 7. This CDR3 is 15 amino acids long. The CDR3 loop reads CASSGGASGYNEQFF. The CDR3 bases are TGTGCCAGCAGCGGTGGGGCTAGCGGGTACAATGAGCAGTTCTTC.

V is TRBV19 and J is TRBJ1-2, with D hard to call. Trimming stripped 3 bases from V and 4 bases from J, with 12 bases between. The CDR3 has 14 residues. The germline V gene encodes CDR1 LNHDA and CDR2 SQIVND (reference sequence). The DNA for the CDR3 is TGTGCCAGTAGTATGTCCAGAGTTTTCTATGGCTACACCTTC. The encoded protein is CASSMSRVFYGYTF.

CDR3 coding DNA: TGTGCCTGGAGAAGGGGGATGAACACTGAAGCTTTCTTT. This gives the protein CAWRRGMNTEAFF. V is TRBV30 and J is TRBJ1-1; maybe TRBD1 (6 bases). This CDR3 is built from 13 residues. V lost 3 bases to trimming and J lost 0 bases, with 8 bases between them. Germline loops: CDR1 GTSNPN, CDR2 SVGIG (reference sequence).